The next 13 T cell receptor beta chains were all read from a single sample in a study of blood T cell dynamics during melanoma immunotherapy. The time point is: week 3, after first cycle of checkpoint inhibitor. TCRdb keeps only in-frame clones here, not all; method: immunoSEQ multiplex PCR. The table has some 5,700 clones, 80% to 85% seen once. This material consisted of blood, taken from a patient treated with checkpoint blockade. Every receptor here comes from a human donor with melanoma.

The rearrangement uses TRBV4-1 and TRBJ2-5, with 9 bases that match TRBD1. Matching the DNA end better, TRBJ2-7 makes the J call doubtful. In germline, CDR1 is MGHRA, CDR2 YSYEKL. The CDR3 contains 16 residues. The chain's CDR3 is CASSPILLTGGSEQYF. The CDR3 DNA follows: TGCGCCAGCAGCCCAATCCTCTTGACAGGGGGTAGCGAGCAGTACTTC.

The chain carries TRBV5-1 and TRBJ2-7, with 9 bases identical to TRBD1. This CDR3 is 15 amino acids long. Unmatched junction bases numbered 9, after V lost 4 bases and J lost 4 bases. Germline V gene sequence: CDR1 SGHRS, CDR2 YFSETQ. CDR3 amino acids: CASSATGTGPYEQYF. The CDR3, as DNA: TGCGCCAGCAGCGCGACCGGGACAGGGCCATACGAGCAGTACTTC.

This rearrangement joins TRBV2 to TRBJ1-4; 7 bases fit TRBD1. CDR3 size: 15 residues. V was clipped by 7 bases and J by 5 bases; unmatched bases: 10. The germline CDR1 and CDR2 sequences are SNHLY and FYNNEI. As DNA, the CDR3 is TGTGCCAGCATCAACGGACAGGCGATCAATGAAAAACTGTTTTTT. Protein product: CASINGQAINEKLFF.

The chain links TRBV11-2 to TRBJ2-7, with D maybe TRBD1 (5 bases). Trimming removed 5 bases at V and 7 bases at J, with 18 bases between. The CDR3 has 14 amino acids. Germline V gives CDR1 SGHAT, CDR2 FQNNGV. CDR3: CASSPGHSASEQYF. Here the CDR3 DNA reads TGTGCCAGCAGCCCCGGACACTCCGCCTCGGAGCAGTACTTC.

This chain connects TRBV9 to TRBJ1-6; D may be TRBD1 (6 bases). Trimming cost V 0 bases and J 9 bases, with 13 bases left between them. CDR3 length: 15 amino acids. Germline V gives CDR1 SGDLS, CDR2 YYNGEE. DNA for the CDR3: TGTGCCAGCAGCGTAGATGGGGACATAGCTTCACCCCTCCACTTT. This translates into CASSVDGDIASPLHF.

The genes are TRBV11-2 and TRBJ1-4; 7 bases are a match to TRBD1. CDR3 length: 14 residues. With V trimmed by 3 bases and J by 8 bases, 6 bases remained unmatched. Germline CDR1 is SGHAT and CDR2 is FQNNGV. CDR3 amino acids: CASSLDRSNEKLFF. Written as DNA, the CDR3 is TGTGCCAGCAGCTTGGACAGGAGCAACGAAAAACTGTTTTTT.

The V and J genes are TRBV5-1 and TRBJ1-3, with 8 bases that match TRBD1. Per the germline V gene, CDR1 is SGHRS and CDR2 is YFSETQ. The CDR3 spans 20 residues. V lost 0 bases, J lost 0 bases, and 14 bases stayed unmatched. As DNA, the CDR3 is TGCGCCAGCAGCTTGGATCGGACAGGGCCTGTGTCACTCTCTGGAAACACCATATATTTT. Residues: CASSLDRTGPVSLSGNTIYF.

The chain links TRBV27 to TRBJ1-1; D call uncertain. CDR3 length: 13 amino acids. V lost 5 bases to trimming and J lost 10 bases, with 17 bases between them. Germline CDR1 MNHEY, CDR2 SMNVEV (reference sequence). The CDR3 is CASSPREGPLAFF. The DNA for the CDR3 is TGTGCCAGCAGTCCCCGTGAGGGCCCGTTAGCTTTCTTT.

The V and J genes are TRBV11-2 and TRBJ2-7; D is possibly TRBD2 (6 bases). The V and J ends lost 2 bases and 7 bases respectively, with 24 bases between them. CDR3 length: 17 amino acids. Germline CDR1 and CDR2: SGHAT and FQNNGV. DNA of the CDR3: TGTGCCAGCAGCTTAAATTTGGAGGGACCGGGGGTTGGGGAGCAGTACTTC. This gives the protein CASSLNLEGPGVGEQYF.

The chain combines TRBV6-6 with TRBJ2-7, with 7 positions matching TRBD1. The CDR3 runs 12 residues. V lost 6 bases and J lost 7; bases outside the gene matches: 6. Germline V gene sequence: CDR1 MNHNY, CDR2 SVGAGI (reference sequence). The CDR3 here is CASSPQGREQYF. The CDR3 nucleotides read TGTGCCAGCAGCCCACAGGGGAGAGAGCAGTACTTC.

The V and J genes are TRBV18 and TRBJ1-2; tentative D call: TRBD1 (5 bases). The CDR3 sequence is 12 residues long. Deletions cut 8 bases from V and 8 bases from J, with 15 bases between. CDR1 is KGHSH and CDR2 is LQKENI in the germline V gene. The CDR3 sequence: CASANGGAGYTF. CDR3 nucleotides: TGTGCCAGCGCCAATGGAGGGGCAGGCTACACCTTC.

The rearrangement joins TRBV6-5 to TRBJ2-7; D possibly corresponds to TRBD1 (5 bases). Germline V CDR1 and CDR2: MNHEY, SVGAGI. The V end was cut by 2 bases, the J end by 2 bases, with 16 bases between. The CDR3 contains 16 residues. CDR3 protein: CASSYRRSGPPYEQYF. CDR3 nucleotides: TGTGCCAGCAGTTACCGACGATCAGGGCCCCCCTACGAGCAGTACTTC.

Only a few counts were recorded for this clone. The chain carries TRBV6-5 and TRBJ1-2, with 7 bases lining up with TRBD1. V shed 6 bases, J shed 3 bases, and the junction held 4 bases outside the gene matches. CDR1 MNHEY and CDR2 SVGAGI come from the germline V gene. The CDR3 runs 13 residues. The CDR3 region is CASRGTEDYGYTF. The CDR3 region has the DNA TGTGCCAGCAGAGGGACAGAGGACTATGGCTACACCTTC.